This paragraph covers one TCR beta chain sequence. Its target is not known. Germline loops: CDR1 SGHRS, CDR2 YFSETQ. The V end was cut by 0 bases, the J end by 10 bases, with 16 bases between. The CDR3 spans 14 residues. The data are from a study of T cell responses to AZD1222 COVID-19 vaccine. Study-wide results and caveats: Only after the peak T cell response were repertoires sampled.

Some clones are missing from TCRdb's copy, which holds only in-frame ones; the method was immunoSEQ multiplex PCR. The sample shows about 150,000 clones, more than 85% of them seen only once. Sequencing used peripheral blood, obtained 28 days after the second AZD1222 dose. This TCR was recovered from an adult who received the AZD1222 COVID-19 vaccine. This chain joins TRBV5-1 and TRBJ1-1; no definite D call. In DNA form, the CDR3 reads TGCGCCAGCAGCTTGGAACCGGGAGGCCGACCAGCTTTCTTT. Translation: CASSLEPGGRPAFF.